This T cell receptor beta chain was recovered during a study of cytomegalovirus exposure and HLA in healthy donors. The study, taken as a whole, reports: In the 120 validation repertoires, 85% to 95% of cluster scores exceeded 0, per a later analysis.

Of note for this clone: Its antigen remains unidentified.

The protocol was immunoSEQ multiplex PCR, while the TCRdb copy is restricted to in-frame clones and leaves out a portion. Counted here are roughly 150,000 clones, around four fifths occurring once; the ten biggest clones make up 2% to 2.5%. The germline CDR1 and CDR2 sequences are SGDLS and YYNGEE. CDR3 length: 17 residues. Deletions cut 0 bases from V and 1 base from J, with 14 bases between. The rearrangement uses TRBV9 and TRBJ1-3; D ambiguous. The source of this sequence is a man aged 25 to 45 in good health and CMV-seropositive. The sample comprised PBMCs. This chain's CDR3 is CASSVGDKFFSGNTIYF. As DNA, the CDR3 is TGTGCCAGCAGCGTAGGAGACAAGTTCTTTTCTGGAAACACCATATATTTT.